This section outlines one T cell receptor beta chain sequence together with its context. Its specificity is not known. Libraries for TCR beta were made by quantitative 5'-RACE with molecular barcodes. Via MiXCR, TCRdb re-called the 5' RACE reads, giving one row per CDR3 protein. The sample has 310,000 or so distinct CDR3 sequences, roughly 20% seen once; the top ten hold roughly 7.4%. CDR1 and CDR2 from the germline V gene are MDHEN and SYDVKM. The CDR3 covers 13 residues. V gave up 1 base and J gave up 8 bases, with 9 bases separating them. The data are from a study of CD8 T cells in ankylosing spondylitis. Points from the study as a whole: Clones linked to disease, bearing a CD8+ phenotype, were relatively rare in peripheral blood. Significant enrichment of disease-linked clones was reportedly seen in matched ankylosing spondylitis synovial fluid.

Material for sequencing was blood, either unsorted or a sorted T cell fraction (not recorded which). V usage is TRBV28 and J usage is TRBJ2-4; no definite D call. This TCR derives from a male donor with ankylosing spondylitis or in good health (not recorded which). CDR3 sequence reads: CASSLSDKHIQYF. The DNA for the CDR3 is TGTGCCAGCAGTTTATCCGACAAGCACATTCAGTACTTC.